What follows are 14 T cell receptor beta chains derived from one specimen sequenced in a study of blood T cells in healthy people across ages. Through a sample-barcoded 5' primer and a J-beta primer mix, a second PCR was run for roughly 6 to 11 cycles. One entry per CDR3 protein results from TCRdb running MiXCR on the 5' RACE reads. The data show about 1.7 million distinct CDR3 sequences, roughly 27% seen once. Material: blood. The receptors were sampled from a woman in her twenties or thirties in good health.

A few counts support this clonotype. The chain carries TRBV12-3 or TRBV12-4 and TRBJ2-1, with 9 bases lining up with TRBD2. The V segment lost 5 bases and the J segment 13 bases; nucleotides outside the gene matches: 6. The CDR3 consists of 12 residues. Here the CDR3 reads CASSPIAGEQFF. The CDR3 DNA reads as TGTGCCAGCAGTCCTATAGCGGGGGAACAGTTCTTC.

Concerning this clonotype: The junction departs from germline at one end; a sequencing error may be responsible. The chain couples TRBV7-9 to TRBJ2-5, with 11 positions matching TRBD1. The CDR3 runs to 16 residues. The germline V gene has CDR1 SEHNR and CDR2 FQNEAQ (reference sequence). CDR3 sequence reads: CVSSARRTGGAETQYF. Here the CDR3 DNA reads TGTGTCAGCAGCGCCCGCCGGACAGGGGGCGCGGAGACCCAGTACTTC.

There are many counts of this clonotype. Germline is not matched at one junction end, which may reflect a read error. The rearrangement joins TRBV7-9 to TRBJ2-1; D unresolved. This CDR3 has 11 amino acids. Germline V CDR1 and CDR2: SEHNR, FQNEAQ (reference sequence). CDR3 sequence (DNA): TGTGCCAGCAGCTCCGCCTTTGAGCGGTTCTTC. The encoded protein is CASSSAFERFF.

This chain uses TRBV7-2 with TRBJ2-1; no clear D. V dropped 3 bases and J dropped 10 bases, with 13 bases sitting between them. CDR3 length equals 13 residues. Germline assignment: CDR1 SGHTA and CDR2 FQGNSA. The CDR3 DNA follows: TGTGCCAGCAGCTTTCCCCCTGCCGCGGAGCAGTTCTTC. Translated, it gives CASSFPPAAEQFF.

V gene TRBV18 combines with J gene TRBJ2-5, with unresolved D. The V end was cut by 2 bases, the J end by 5 bases, with 15 bases between. The CDR3 covers 15 residues. Germline V gene sequence: CDR1 KGHSH, CDR2 LQKENI. Here the CDR3 DNA reads TGTGCCAGCTCACCAAGGACCTCGTACTCGGAGACCCAGTACTTC. It yields the protein CASSPRTSYSETQYF.

This clonotype came up a few times. The rearrangement joins TRBV6-2 or TRBV6-3 to TRBJ2-5; TRBD2 is a possible D gene (6 bases). CDR3 length equals 12 residues. V was clipped by 6 bases and J by 4 bases, with 9 bases between them. Germline V gene data show CDR1 as MNHEY and CDR2 as SVGEGT. CDR3 coding DNA: TGTGCCAGCAGGACAGCGGGAGAGACCCAGTACTTC. Protein product: CASRTAGETQYF.

This clonotype was recorded at least ten times. The chain has TRBV10-2 and TRBJ2-7, with unresolved D. Germline lookup yields CDR1 WSHSY and CDR2 SAAADI. Trimming took off 3 bases at V and 3 bases at J, with 9 bases between the two ends. The CDR3 consists of 13 residues. CDR3 DNA sequence: TGCGCCAGCAGTGATCCCGGCAGCTACGAGCAGTACTTC. This sequence encodes CASSDPGSYEQYF.

The chain is built from TRBV7-9 and TRBJ2-3, with 7 bases that match TRBD1. Unmatched junction bases numbered 6, after V lost 6 bases and J lost 0 bases. The CDR3 has 15 amino acids. The germline V gene has CDR1 SEHNR and CDR2 FQNEAQ (reference sequence). The CDR3, as DNA: TGTGCCAGCAGTCCAACAGGGGCCAGCACAGATACGCAGTATTTT. It translates to CASSPTGASTDTQYF. The whole variable domain, remainder taken from reference TRBV7-9 and TRBJ2-3, is DTGVSQNPRHKITKRGQNVTFRCDPISEHNRLYWYRQTLGQGPEFLTYFQNEAQLEKSRLLSDRFSAERPKGSFSTLEIQRTEQGDSAMYLCASSPTGASTDTQYFGPGTRLTVL.

The chain recombines TRBV5-1 with TRBJ2-2; possibly TRBD2 for D (6 bases). CDR3 size: 16 residues. Germline lookup yields CDR1 SGHRS and CDR2 YFSETQ. V dropped 0 bases and J dropped 3 bases, with 12 bases sitting between them. CDR3 amino acids: CASSLAERADTGELFF. For the CDR3, the DNA is TGCGCCAGCAGCTTGGCTGAGCGGGCGGACACCGGGGAGCTGTTTTTT.

This clonotype was observed many times. The chain uses TRBV20-1 and TRBJ2-5; 11 bases line up with TRBD2. J was trimmed by 4 bases and V by 3 bases; bases with no gene match: 7. The CDR3 spans 15 residues. Looked up from germline, CDR1 is DFQATT and CDR2 is SNEGSKA (reference sequence). The CDR3, as DNA: TGCAGTGCTAGGACTAGCGGGATATCTTTAGAGACCCAGTACTTC. It is translated as CSARTSGISLETQYF.

V gene TRBV29-1 combines with J gene TRBJ2-7, with D perhaps matching TRBD1 (6 bases). There are 13 residues in the CDR3. The V end was cut by 3 bases, the J end by 0 bases, with 9 bases between. Germline V CDR1 and CDR2: SQVTM, ANQGSEA. The CDR3 spells CSVEVRGSYEQYF. CDR3 DNA sequence: TGCAGCGTTGAGGTCAGGGGCTCCTACGAGCAGTACTTC.

This clonotype appeared a few times. The chain is built from TRBV2 and TRBJ2-4; 7 bases line up with TRBD1. Trimming removed 5 bases from V and 13 bases from J; junction bases left unmatched: 14. CDR1 and CDR2 from the germline V gene are SNHLY and FYNNEI. The CDR3 covers 14 residues. The CDR3 DNA is TGTGCCAGCAGTCAGGACAGGCGGTATTCGGAGCAGTACTTC. It codes for CASSQDRRYSEQYF.

On this clonotype: Compared with germline, one end of the junction differs, possibly owing to a read error. J is TRBJ2-1 and V is TRBV4-2; 10 bases agree with TRBD2. CDR1 LGHNA and CDR2 YNFKEQ come from the germline V gene. CDR3 length equals 19 residues. The CDR3 spells CASSQDSAGGPGSYNERFF. The CDR3 bases are TGTGCCAGCAGCCAAGATTCAGCGGGGGGGCCAGGATCCTACAATGAGCGGTTCTTC.

As for this clonotype: A much bigger clone sits one base away, suggesting this may be a read error. The V and J genes are TRBV29-1 and TRBJ1-2; D not resolved. Per the germline V gene, CDR1 is SQVTM and CDR2 is ANQGSEA. V lost 7 bases to trimming and J lost 5 bases, with 14 bases between them. This CDR3 region has 12 residues. CDR3 region: CSAESRKYGYTF. CDR3 nucleotide sequence: TGCAGCGCTGAGTCCAGAAAGTATGGCTACACCTTC. Using reference TRBV29-1 and TRBJ1-2 for the parts outside the CDR3, the full variable domain is SAVISQKPSRDICQRGTSLTIQCQVDSQVTMMFWYRQQPGQSLTLIATANQGSEATYESGFVIDKFPISRPNLTFSTLTVSNMSPEDSSIYLCSAESRKYGYTFGSGTRLTVV.